This passage covers 15 T cell receptor beta chains from one sample sequenced in a study of siplizumab effects on memory and regulatory T cells (dated by TCRdb to between 2018 and 2021). Library method: the immunoSEQ multiplex PCR assay. Held by TCRdb, this immuneACCESS table contains in-frame sequences only and omits some clones. Under half of the omission traces to an unresolved V gene where checked; the cause of the rest is unknown. Present in this sample are 100,000 to 120,000 clones, around 90% of which were seen just once. 1% to 1.5% of the sample is in the top ten clones. Sequences were obtained from CD4+ T cells sorted from blood. The source of these receptors is a human donor in good health.

The chain combines TRBV18 with TRBJ2-3, with D possibly being TRBD1 or TRBD2 (6 bases each). This CDR3 spans 12 amino acids. V was pared by 6 bases and J by 4 bases, with 8 bases between. Germline CDR1 is KGHSH and CDR2 is LQKENI. This CDR3 reads CASSEGADTQYF. The CDR3 region has the DNA TGTGCCAGCTCGGAGGGGGCAGATACGCAGTATTTT.

The J gene is TRBJ2-4, the V gene TRBV6-5; TRBD2 might be the D (6 bases). Trimming stripped 0 bases from V and 9 bases from J, with 15 bases between. From germline, CDR1 is MNHEY and CDR2 SVGAGI. The length of the CDR3 is 15 residues. The chain's CDR3 is CASSYSTGGRIIQYF. DNA for the CDR3: TGTGCCAGCAGTTACTCGACTGGAGGGAGGATCATTCAGTACTTC.

V and J are TRBV7-6 and TRBJ2-3, with 9 nucleotides matching TRBD2. The CDR3 is made up of 16 amino acids. Unmatched junction bases numbered 7, after V lost 4 bases and J lost 2 bases. CDR1 and CDR2 (germline): SGHVS, FNYEAQ. CDR3 sequence (DNA): TGTGCCAGCAGCTCATGGACTAGCGTCTCCACAGATACGCAGTATTTT. The encoded protein is CASSSWTSVSTDTQYF.

The V gene is TRBV5-1, the J gene TRBJ2-1; 7 bases are shared with TRBD2. CDR1 SGHRS and CDR2 YFSETQ come from the germline V gene. Trimming cost V 0 bases and J 6 bases; bases outside gene matches: 6. This CDR3 is built from 15 residues. The DNA for the CDR3 is TGCGCCAGCAGCTTGGTTAGCGGGTCTCTCAATGAGCAGTTCTTC. Protein product: CASSLVSGSLNEQFF.

The chain employs TRBV2 and TRBJ1-1; D gene unclear. V lost 7 bases, J lost 0 bases, and 12 bases lay in between. CDR1 and CDR2 (germline): SNHLY, FYNNEI. The CDR3 extends over 14 amino acids. The CDR3 protein is CASKVGIVNTEAFF. The CDR3 DNA is TGTGCCAGCAAGGTGGGCATCGTGAACACTGAAGCTTTCTTT.

The rearrangement joins TRBV9 to TRBJ2-3; 10 bases map to TRBD2. The trim removed 4 bases at V and 7 bases at J, leaving 9 bases unmatched. Germline lookup yields CDR1 SGDLS and CDR2 YYNGEE. The CDR3 consists of 15 residues. The CDR3, as DNA: TGTGCCAGCAGCCCAATAGCGGGAGGTCGGAATACGCAGTATTTT. It translates to CASSPIAGGRNTQYF.

The rearrangement links TRBV5-1 to TRBJ2-1; 7 bases fit TRBD1. The CDR3 is 15 residues long. Looked up from germline, CDR1 is SGHRS and CDR2 is YFSETQ. J was trimmed by 10 bases and V by 0 bases; bases with no gene match: 10. CDR3 DNA sequence: TGCGCCAGCAGCTTGGCGGGACAGCTCGGTCGGGAGCAGTTCTTC. Translation: CASSLAGQLGREQFF.

This chain connects TRBV6-1 to TRBJ1-1; 8 nucleotides match TRBD1. The V gene's germline CDR1 is MNHNS and CDR2 SASEGT. V lost 2 bases and J lost 5; bases outside the gene matches: 10. The CDR3 sequence is 16 residues long. In DNA form, the CDR3 reads TGTGCCAGCAGTGAATTCGAAACACAGGGGGGGACTGAAGCTTTCTTT. It encodes CASSEFETQGGTEAFF.

The genes are TRBV11-2 and TRBJ2-5; no reliable D call. Germline values: CDR1 SGHAT, CDR2 FQNNGV. The V and J ends lost 3 bases and 7 bases respectively, with 9 bases between them. The CDR3 covers 12 residues. As DNA, the CDR3 is TGTGCCAGCAGCTTCCCTGACCGGACCCAGTACTTC. It yields the protein CASSFPDRTQYF.

This clone was observed a handful of times. CDR3 nucleotide sequence: TGTGCCAGCAGCCGGGGGGGAGGCTACGAGCAGTACTTC. Its translation: CASSRGGGYEQYF. This chain joins TRBV6-4 and TRBJ2-7, with 8 bases lining up with TRBD2. Germline V gene sequence: CDR1 MRHNA, CDR2 SNTAGT. V lost 6 bases to trimming and J lost 3 bases; unmatched junction nucleotides: 4. This CDR3 region has 13 residues.

The chain has TRBV7-9 and TRBJ1-1; TRBD1 might be the D (5 bases). Germline V gene data show CDR1 as SEHNR and CDR2 as FQNEAQ (reference sequence). V was cut by 6 bases and J by 4 bases, with 12 bases left in between. The CDR3 spans 13 residues. CDR3 in DNA: TGTGCCAGCAGGCCTCGGGGGTCCACTGAAGCTTTCTTT. This translates into CASRPRGSTEAFF.

The CDR3 sequence is CASSPDRVGELFF. Written as DNA, the CDR3 is TGTGCCAGCAGCCCCGACAGGGTAGGGGAGCTGTTTTTT. This chain links TRBV7-9 with TRBJ2-2; 7 bases match TRBD1. This CDR3 has 13 residues. J gave up 8 bases and V 5 bases, and 5 bases lay outside the gene matches. The germline CDR1 and CDR2 sequences are SEHNR and FQNEAQ (reference sequence).

The rearrangement links TRBV11-2 to TRBJ1-2; perhaps TRBD1 as D (5 bases). This CDR3 spans 12 amino acids. Germline V lookup: CDR1 SGHAT, CDR2 FQNNGV. Trimming took 5 bases from V and 2 from J, leaving 6 bases between them. DNA for the CDR3: TGTGCCAGCAGCCGGGACAACTATGGCTACACCTTC. This codes for CASSRDNYGYTF.

V and J are TRBV19 and TRBJ2-3; TRBD1 agrees at 7 bases. Germline values: CDR1 LNHDA, CDR2 SQIVND (reference sequence). Trimming removed 3 bases from V and 6 bases from J; junction bases left unmatched: 9. The length of the CDR3 is 15 residues. The CDR3 region has the DNA TGTGCCAGTAGTATGGGAACGACAGGGCTGGATACGCAGTATTTT. Translation: CASSMGTTGLDTQYF.

The genes are TRBV6-4 and TRBJ2-2; D may be TRBD2 (6 bases). This CDR3 comprises 16 residues. CDR1 and CDR2 (germline): MRHNA, SNTAGT. V was pared by 0 bases and J by 2 bases, with 10 bases between. This CDR3 is CASSDSWGLNTGELFF. The CDR3 DNA reads TGTGCCAGCAGTGACTCGTGGGGACTTAACACCGGGGAGCTGTTTTTT.